Described below is a single T cell receptor beta chain sequence and its context. The time point: blood 4 weeks post-SBRT, at nephrectomy. Treatment of the sample: 15 Gy SBRT to primary tumor, nephrectomy 4 weeks later. This entry comes from a study of radiation and T cells in renal cell carcinoma. This table comes from immunoSEQ multiplex PCR, and its TCRdb copy is limited to in-frame clones, with some not included. Of 140,000 to 150,000 clones in the sample, 75% to 90% were seen once. Losses at the gene ends were 7 bases for V and 4 bases for J; bases not matched to a gene: 19. The CDR3 has 19 amino acids. Germline values: CDR1 SNHLY, CDR2 FYNNEI.

Specimen: blood, collected from a patient whose treatment included radiotherapy and nephrectomy. The TCR comes from a woman aged 45 to 65 with renal cell carcinoma. The chain employs TRBV2 and TRBJ2-7, with 13 bases lining up with TRBD2. This CDR3 reads CASTGKGLAGWGTGYEQYF. CDR3 bases: TGTGCCAGCACCGGAAAGGGACTAGCGGGATGGGGGACGGGGTACGAGCAGTACTTC.